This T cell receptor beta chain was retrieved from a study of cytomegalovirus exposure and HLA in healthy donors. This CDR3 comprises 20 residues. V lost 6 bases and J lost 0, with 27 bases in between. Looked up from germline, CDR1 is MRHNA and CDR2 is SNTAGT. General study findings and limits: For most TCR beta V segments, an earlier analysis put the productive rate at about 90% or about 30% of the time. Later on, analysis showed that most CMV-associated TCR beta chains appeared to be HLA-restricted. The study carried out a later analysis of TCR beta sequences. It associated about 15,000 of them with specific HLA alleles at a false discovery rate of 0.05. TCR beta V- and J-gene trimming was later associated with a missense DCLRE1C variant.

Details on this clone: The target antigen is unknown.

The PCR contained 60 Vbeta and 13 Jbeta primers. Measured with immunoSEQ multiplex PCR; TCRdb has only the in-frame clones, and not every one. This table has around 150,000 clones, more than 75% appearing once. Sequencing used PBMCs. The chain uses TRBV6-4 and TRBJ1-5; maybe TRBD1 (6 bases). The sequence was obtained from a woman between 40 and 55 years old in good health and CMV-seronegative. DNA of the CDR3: TGTGCCAGCAGGGGGGCAGGGACAATTCCCACGTTTTATAGCAATCAGCCCCAGCATTTT. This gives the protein CASRGAGTIPTFYSNQPQHF.